This TCR beta chain was captured in a study of blood T cell repertoires in COVID-19. On the study more broadly: The United States, Italy and Spain supplied acute and convalescent COVID-19 samples.

Individuals aged about 18 to 95 years were recruited from 20 to 25 US areas. Cohort allocation depended upon clinical history that participants reported. Study processing details: Counts of nucleated cells, estimated from reference gene primer amplification, were obtained. Assay: immunoSEQ multiplex PCR; the TCRdb copy retains only in-frame clones and omits some. Clone size and the V and J calls come from that table; the DNA yielded D and trimming. The sample includes 210,000 or so clones, around 84% of them seen just once. The receptor was derived from a man under 40 with acute COVID-19. The sequencing input was PBMCs or T cells enriched from blood (not recorded which).

The CDR3 sequence is CASSQDSGDVQDTQYF. As DNA, the CDR3 is TGCGCCAGCAGCCAAGATAGCGGGGACGTCCAAGATACGCAGTATTTT. This chain joins TRBV4-1 and TRBJ2-3; the match to TRBD2 covers 8 bases. The CDR3 runs to 16 residues. V dropped 0 bases and J dropped 5; count of bases not matched to a gene: 7. Germline loops: CDR1 MGHRA, CDR2 YSYEKL.